The 32 T cell receptor beta chains in this list originate from one sample, sequenced in a study of T-cell reconstitution after alpha-beta-depleted transplantation in children. The library targeted TCRbeta and was prepared with unique molecular identifiers. A single record per CDR3 protein comes from TCRdb applying MiXCR to the PCR reads. In the table there are fewer than 750,000 distinct CDR3 sequences, about 23% of which are singletons. The source material was PBMCs, mostly from graft donor cells, sampled 360 days after TCRalphabeta/CD19-depleted stem cell transplant. The receptors here all came from a boy under two years old who had a stem cell transplant for acute myeloid leukemia, so the T cells may come from the graft donor.

This clonotype has a count of ten or more. V usage is TRBV12-3 or TRBV12-4 and J usage is TRBJ1-1; no definite D call. The CDR3 totals 13 residues. V was shortened by 3 bases and J by 3 bases, with 8 bases between the two germline ends. The CDR3 spells CASSFLIHTEAFF. The CDR3 coding sequence is TGTGCCAGCAGTTTTTTGATCCACACTGAAGCTTTCTTT.

V and J are TRBV4-3 and TRBJ2-1, with D possibly matching TRBD2 (6 bases). This CDR3 spans 15 amino acids. V lost 0 bases, J lost 3 bases, and 9 bases lay in between. CDR1 is LGHNA and CDR2 is YSLEER in the germline V gene. The CDR3 nucleotides are TGCGCCAGCAGCCAAGACGCGGGGTTCTACAATGAGCAGTTCTTC. Translation gives CASSQDAGFYNEQFF.

This clonotype was observed a handful of times. CDR3 protein: CASSPDGFSNQPQHF. Written as DNA, the CDR3 is TGTGCCAGCAGCCCGGACGGATTTAGCAATCAGCCCCAGCATTTT. The V call is TRBV7-2, the J call TRBJ1-5; no clear D. V was cut by 5 bases and J by 0 bases, with 11 bases left in between. The CDR3 is 15 amino acids. Looked up from germline, CDR1 is SGHTA and CDR2 is FQGNSA. Based on the CDR3 plus reference TRBV7-2 and TRBJ1-5, the full variable domain is GAGVSQSPSNKVTEKGKDVELRCDPISGHTALYWYRQSLGQGLEFLIYFQGNSAPDKSGLPSDRFSAERTGGSVSTLTIQRTQQEDSAVYLCASSPDGFSNQPQHFGDGTRLSIL.

In its sample, this clonotype was seen many times. The chain uses TRBV20-1 and TRBJ2-2, with a tentative D call TRBD1 (5 bases). The CDR3 spans 16 residues. V lost 0 bases, J lost 3 bases, and 14 bases lay in between. Germline V gives CDR1 DFQATT, CDR2 SNEGSKA (reference sequence). The CDR3 is CSARDHEQADTGELFF. In DNA form, the CDR3 reads TGCAGTGCTAGAGATCATGAACAGGCCGACACCGGGGAGCTGTTTTTT.

This clonotype was observed at least ten times. The chain combines TRBV7-9 with TRBJ2-1; TRBD1 or TRBD2 may be the D gene (5 bases each). The V end was cut by 4 bases, the J end by 7 bases, with 11 bases between. CDR3 size: 13 residues. Germline values: CDR1 SEHNR, CDR2 FQNEAQ (reference sequence). DNA for the CDR3: TGTGCCAGCAGCTCCGGGACCCTAAATGAGCAGTTCTTC. Its translation: CASSSGTLNEQFF.

The chain has TRBV28 and TRBJ1-1, with a weak D call TRBD1 (5 bases). The CDR3 length is 13 residues. The germline V gene has CDR1 MDHEN and CDR2 SYDVKM. V was clipped by 8 bases and J by 4 bases, with 14 bases between them. In nucleotides, the CDR3 is TGTGCCAGCGGGGCGGGGATGGGCACTGAAGCTTTCTTT. Protein: CASGAGMGTEAFF.

The table lists this clonotype with many counts. This chain uses TRBV10-2 with TRBJ2-7; no firm D call. The CDR3 consists of 14 residues. Looked up from germline, CDR1 is WSHSY and CDR2 is SAAADI. V dropped 6 bases and J dropped 2 bases, with 14 bases sitting between them. The CDR3 sequence: CASSDPDGTYEQYV. The CDR3 bases are TGCGCCAGCAGCGACCCGGACGGAACCTACGAGCAGTACGTC.

This clonotype was seen ten or more times. This chain uses TRBV28 with TRBJ1-5; 7 bases are shared with TRBD1. Trimming at V came to 6 bases and at J to 8 bases, leaving 7 bases not matched to a gene. CDR1 is MDHEN, CDR2 SYDVKM, per germline. The CDR3 has 13 residues. The CDR3 DNA reads as TGTGCCAGCAGGGAAAGGGGGCGGGAGCCCCAGCATTTT. Its protein product is CASRERGREPQHF.

The chain is built from TRBV7-2 and TRBJ1-6; D is perhaps TRBD1 (6 bases). V gave up 1 base and J gave up 3 bases, with 7 bases separating them. The CDR3 covers 15 residues. Germline values: CDR1 SGHTA, CDR2 FQGNSA. The CDR3 loop is CASSLEGGYNSPLHF. CDR3 nucleotides: TGTGCCAGCAGCTTAGAGGGGGGCTATAATTCACCCCTCCACTTT.

In its sample, this clonotype was seen a few times. The chain recombines TRBV20-1 with TRBJ2-5, with a possible D match to TRBD2 (6 bases). Trimming shortened V by 1 base and J by 1 base, and 13 bases separated the two germline ends. CDR1 is DFQATT, CDR2 SNEGSKA, per germline (reference sequence). The CDR3 loop spans 15 amino acids. The CDR3 DNA reads TGCAGTGCTAGAGGGCCTAGCGTAATCCAAGAGACCCAGTACTTC. This translates into CSARGPSVIQETQYF.

The chain uses TRBV7-9 and TRBJ2-7; D may be TRBD1 (6 bases). The CDR3 is 14 amino acids. V dropped 8 bases and J dropped 2 bases, with 16 bases sitting between them. In germline, CDR1 is SEHNR, CDR2 FQNEAQ (reference sequence). This CDR3 is CASGDSGGAYEQYF. The CDR3 DNA sequence: TGTGCCAGCGGAGACAGTGGGGGCGCCTACGAGCAGTACTTC.

The gene calls are TRBV10-3 and TRBJ1-1; D unclear. Germline V gene data show CDR1 as ENHRY and CDR2 as SYGVKD. The V end was cut by 0 bases, the J end by 7 bases, with 15 bases between. The CDR3 covers 15 residues. The DNA for the CDR3 is TGTGCCATCAGTGAGTCCTCGGACCTAATTGATGAAGCTTTCTTT. It translates to CAISESSDLIDEAFF.

This clonotype was observed many times. This chain connects TRBV12-3 or TRBV12-4 to TRBJ2-3, with unresolved D. V lost 4 bases, J lost 3 bases, and 11 bases lay in between. CDR3 length equals 14 residues. CDR3 DNA sequence: TGTGCCAGCAGTTCCCCTCTAGGGACAGATACGCAGTATTTT. It encodes CASSSPLGTDTQYF.

The chain joins TRBV25-1 to TRBJ2-1; D call uncertain. The germline gives CDR1 MGHDK, CDR2 SYGVNS. The CDR3 runs to 15 residues. With 6 bases removed from V and 5 bases from J, the gap between germline ends came to 17 bases. Here the CDR3 reads CASRGRIGGHNEQFF. CDR3 sequence (DNA): TGTGCCAGCAGGGGCCGGATTGGCGGACACAATGAGCAGTTCTTC.

On this clonotype itself: This clone may be a read error of a much larger clone one base away. The CDR3: CASSHQGAPFF. Here the CDR3 DNA reads TGCGCCAGCAGCCATCAGGGAGCCCCGTTCTTC. The V call is TRBV4-1, the J call TRBJ2-1; D is tentatively TRBD1 or TRBD2 (5 bases each). Germline CDR1 MGHRA, CDR2 YSYEKL. CDR3 length equals 11 residues. V was trimmed by 3 bases and J by 15 bases, leaving 12 bases between them.

The chain employs TRBV5-6 and TRBJ1-1; possibly TRBD1 for D (6 bases). Germline loops: CDR1 SGHDT, CDR2 YYEEEE. The CDR3 is 16 amino acids. V was shortened by 0 bases and J by 3 bases, with 15 bases between the two germline ends. The CDR3 DNA reads TGTGCCAGCAGCTTGGTCAGGGGCCCAAGAGACACTGAAGCTTTCTTT. Translation: CASSLVRGPRDTEAFF.

The V gene is TRBV7-9, the J gene TRBJ1-1; 9 bases align to TRBD1. CDR3 size: 16 residues. With V trimmed by 5 bases and J by 4 bases, 11 bases remained unmatched. Looked up from germline, CDR1 is SEHNR and CDR2 is FQNEAQ (reference sequence). CDR3 region: CASSPRTGGWSTEAFF. The CDR3 DNA is TGTGCCAGCAGCCCCCGAACAGGGGGCTGGAGCACTGAAGCTTTCTTT.

This clonotype was recorded many times. This sequence joins TRBV29-1 and TRBJ2-7; 10 bases match TRBD1. V dropped 2 bases and J dropped 5; count of bases not matched to a gene: 6. Germline V lookup: CDR1 SQVTM, CDR2 ANQGSEA. This CDR3 has 14 residues. The CDR3 is CSVESLGQGDEQYF. The CDR3 nucleotides are TGCAGCGTTGAATCCCTAGGACAGGGGGACGAGCAGTACTTC.

The chain carries TRBV6-5 and TRBJ2-3; 11 bases are shared with TRBD2. The V gene end was trimmed by 0 bases and the J gene end by 6 bases; junction bases not matched to a gene: 5. Germline loops: CDR1 MNHEY, CDR2 SVGAGI. CDR3 length: 16 amino acids. The CDR3 DNA reads TGTGCCAGCAGTTACTCTAGCGGGGGGGCCTCGGATACGCAGTATTTT. Translated: CASSYSSGGASDTQYF.

This clonotype came up many times. The rearrangement uses TRBV11-2 and TRBJ2-1, with D uncertain. The CDR3 consists of 14 residues. The germline gives CDR1 SGHAT, CDR2 FQNNGV. Trimming pared 1 base from V and 5 bases from J, leaving 9 bases between. The CDR3 loop reads CASSLAGRHNEQFF. CDR3 bases: TGTGCCAGCAGCTTAGCGGGCAGGCACAATGAGCAGTTCTTC.

This clonotype has a handful of counts. This chain connects TRBV6-1 to TRBJ2-1; TRBD2 agrees at 7 bases. The CDR3 is 14 amino acids. The germline CDR1 and CDR2 sequences are MNHNS and SASEGT. Losses at the gene ends were 9 bases for V and 6 bases for J; bases not matched to a gene: 11. The CDR3 loop is CASSGGIGSNEQFF. CDR3 nucleotides: TGTGCCAGTTCGGGGGGTATCGGTAGCAATGAGCAGTTCTTC.

This clonotype has more than one count but fewer than ten. The chain links TRBV12-3 or TRBV12-4 to TRBJ2-7, with D possibly being TRBD1 (5 bases). The CDR3 sequence is 12 residues long. V gave up 3 bases and J gave up 5 bases, with 8 bases separating them. For the CDR3, the DNA is TGTGCCAGCAGTTTCCTAGGGGACGAGCAGTACTTC. Its translation is CASSFLGDEQYF.

This clonotype was counted many times. This rearrangement joins TRBV12-3 or TRBV12-4 to TRBJ2-2; 7 nucleotides agree with TRBD1. This CDR3 is 12 amino acids long. V trimming: 6 bases; J trimming: 8 bases; junction bases outside the gene matches: 3. The CDR3 spells CASSLDRGELFF. The CDR3 DNA is TGTGCCAGCAGCCTGGACAGGGGGGAGCTGTTTTTT.

The rearrangement joins TRBV11-2 to TRBJ1-2; D uncertain. Germline V CDR1 and CDR2: SGHAT, FQNNGV. The CDR3 is made up of 15 amino acids. The V end lost 1 base, the J end lost 3 bases, and 12 bases lay between the germline ends. CDR3 region: CASSLVKGLDYGYTF. CDR3 DNA sequence: TGTGCCAGCAGCTTAGTTAAGGGATTGGACTATGGCTACACCTTC.

At least ten counts were recorded for this clonotype. The chain couples TRBV18 to TRBJ1-6; the match to TRBD1 covers 7 bases. In germline, CDR1 is KGHSH, CDR2 LQKENI. Losses at the gene ends were 1 base for V and 6 bases for J; bases not matched to a gene: 9. CDR3 length: 17 residues. CDR3: CASSPRPTGRGNSPLHF. CDR3 sequence (DNA): TGTGCCAGCTCACCACGCCCGACAGGGAGGGGTAATTCACCCCTCCACTTT.

This clonotype was detected a few times. The chain joins TRBV6-5 to TRBJ2-3; D is unclear. V was trimmed by 0 bases and J by 6 bases, leaving 7 bases between them. The CDR3 contains 13 residues. Germline CDR1 MNHEY, CDR2 SVGAGI. CDR3 in DNA: TGTGCCAGCAGTTACTCGATCGTTGATACGCAGTATTTT. The encoded protein is CASSYSIVDTQYF.

V and J are TRBV4-2 and TRBJ2-7, with TRBD1 matching over 9 bases. The CDR3 is 13 amino acids. V gave up 4 bases and J gave up 6 bases; unmatched junction bases: 4. Germline lookup yields CDR1 LGHNA and CDR2 YNFKEQ. In DNA, the CDR3 is TGTGCCAGCAGCCCTGGGACAGGGAGCGAGCAGTACGTC. Translated, it gives CASSPGTGSEQYV.

This chain links TRBV4-3 with TRBJ2-6; D remains unclear. Trimming took off 1 base at V and 4 bases at J, with 11 bases between the two ends. Germline CDR1 is LGHNA and CDR2 is YSLEER. This CDR3 spans 16 amino acids. As DNA, the CDR3 is TGCGCCAGCAGCCAAGTGGGCAGAATCGGGGCCAACGTCCTGACTTTC. Translated, it gives CASSQVGRIGANVLTF.

There are many counts of this clonotype. The genes are TRBV7-9 and TRBJ1-2; weak D call: TRBD1 (5 bases). Per the germline V gene, CDR1 is SEHNR and CDR2 is FQNEAQ (reference sequence). V lost 1 base, J lost 4 bases, and 10 bases lay in between. The CDR3 sequence is 14 residues long. The CDR3 nucleotides are TGTGCCAGCAGCTTAGGACAGAGCCCCTATGGCTACACCTTC. Translating it yields CASSLGQSPYGYTF.

This clonotype was seen many times. This chain links TRBV20-1 with TRBJ2-4; 9 positions match TRBD1. Germline loops: CDR1 DFQATT, CDR2 SNEGSKA (reference sequence). The ends lost 6 bases at V and 8 bases at J; junction bases unmatched: 17. This CDR3 is 16 amino acids long. The CDR3 region has the DNA TGCAGTGCGGAATCCGGAGAGGACAGGGGTGTAGACATTCAGTACTTC. This gives the protein CSAESGEDRGVDIQYF.

This clonotype was detected a few times. J is TRBJ2-1 and V is TRBV5-1, with 7 positions matching TRBD1. The ends lost 4 bases at V and 8 bases at J; junction bases unmatched: 9. Germline V gives CDR1 SGHRS, CDR2 YFSETQ. The CDR3 has 14 residues. The chain's CDR3 is CASSRRQGIDEQFF. CDR3 DNA sequence: TGCGCCAGCAGCAGAAGACAGGGTATCGATGAGCAGTTCTTC.

This clonotype showed up just a few times. The J gene is TRBJ2-2, the V gene TRBV6-2 or TRBV6-3; D call uncertain. The V gene's germline CDR1 is MNHEY and CDR2 SVGEGT. The CDR3 is 13 amino acids. V lost 0 bases and J lost 4, with 3 bases in between. The CDR3 sequence is CASSYSSTGELFF. The CDR3 coding sequence is TGTGCCAGCAGTTACTCCTCCACCGGGGAGCTGTTTTTT.